These 20 T cell receptor beta chains share one sample of origin, sequenced in a study of blood T cell repertoires in COVID-19. Only in-frame clones appear in the TCRdb table, and some are missing; sequencing was by immunoSEQ multiplex PCR. The sample lists about 300,000 clones, more than 70% occurring once. Input material: peripheral blood. The origin of the receptors is a woman between 25 and 40 years old who had recovered from COVID-19.

This clone was recorded once. The chain joins TRBV18 to TRBJ2-3; possibly TRBD2 for D (6 bases). CDR1 is KGHSH, CDR2 LQKENI, per germline. The length of the CDR3 is 17 residues. V was shortened by 0 bases and J by 0 bases, with 13 bases between the two germline ends. The CDR3 protein is CASSPPTGDPSTDTQYF. As DNA, the CDR3 is TGTGCCAGCTCACCACCGACGGGGGATCCTAGCACAGATACGCAGTATTTT.

V usage is TRBV5-6 and J usage is TRBJ2-2; the match to TRBD1 covers 9 bases. Unmatched junction bases numbered 5, after V lost 0 bases and J lost 5 bases. The germline V gene encodes CDR1 SGHDT and CDR2 YYEEEE. The length of the CDR3 is 16 residues. CDR3: CASSLAGTGSTGELFF. For the CDR3, the DNA is TGTGCCAGCAGCTTGGCCGGGACAGGGTCGACCGGGGAGCTGTTTTTT.

The V call is TRBV21-1, the J call TRBJ1-5; TRBD1, the D gene given by the table, was not confirmed from the DNA. TRBV21-1 is recorded as a pseudogene. CDR3 length: 16 residues. The CDR3 is CASSKRGTDSNQPQHF. The CDR3 nucleotides read TGTGCCAGCAGCAAACGAGGGACAGATAGCAATCAGCCCCAGCATTTT.

The chain combines TRBV4-1 with TRBJ2-7; TRBD1 might be the D (6 bases). Germline lookup yields CDR1 MGHRA and CDR2 YSYEKL. Trimming took 0 bases from V and 0 from J, leaving 12 bases between them. The CDR3 loop spans 16 amino acids. CDR3 loop: CASSQEGHPPSYEQYF. DNA of the CDR3: TGCGCCAGCAGCCAAGAGGGACACCCACCCTCCTACGAGCAGTACTTC.

This clone is medium-sized by share. The chain joins TRBV3-1 (or the pseudogene TRBV3-2) to TRBJ2-3; TRBD2 agrees at 7 bases. V lost 4 bases and J lost 3; bases outside the gene matches: 13. The CDR3 totals 17 residues. Looked up from germline, CDR1 is LGHDT and CDR2 is YNNKEL (reference sequence). CDR3 sequence reads: CASSLRLGGEGTDTQYF. CDR3 coding DNA: TGTGCCAGCAGCCTCCGCCTGGGCGGGGAGGGTACAGATACGCAGTATTTT.

V usage is TRBV28 and J usage is TRBJ1-5; maybe TRBD1 (5 bases). The ends were cut back, 5 bases at V and 5 bases at J, with 10 bases in the middle. In germline, CDR1 is MDHEN, CDR2 SYDVKM. The CDR3 is 13 residues long. In DNA form, the CDR3 reads TGTGCCAGCAGTCACGGGACTGATCAGCCCCAGCATTTT. As protein: CASSHGTDQPQHF. The whole variable domain, remainder taken from reference TRBV28 and TRBJ1-5, is DVKVTQSSRYLVKRTGEKVFLECVQDMDHENMFWYRQDPGLGLRLIYFSYDVKMKEKGDIPEGYSVSREKKERFSLILESASTNQTSMYLCASSHGTDQPQHFGDGTRLSIL.

The rearrangement uses TRBV19 and TRBJ2-3, with 11 bases that match TRBD2. The ends lost 7 bases at V and 6 bases at J; junction bases unmatched: 9. The CDR3 has 15 residues. Germline assignment: CDR1 LNHDA and CDR2 SQIVND (reference sequence). CDR3 protein: CASKGRSGGADTQYF. In DNA form, the CDR3 reads TGTGCCAGTAAAGGTCGTAGCGGGGGGGCGGATACGCAGTATTTT.

This clone was found a few times. The rearrangement uses TRBV7-3 and TRBJ1-1; D not certain. Trimming removed 2 bases from V and 0 bases from J, with 7 bases in between. This CDR3 comprises 14 residues. The V gene's germline CDR1 is SGHTA and CDR2 FQGTGA. This chain's CDR3 is CASSLSPVNTEAFF. CDR3 in DNA: TGTGCCAGCAGCTTATCACCGGTGAACACTGAAGCTTTCTTT.

In nucleotides, the CDR3 is TGTGCCAGCAGCGCAGGGACAGCGAACACTGAAGCTTTCTTT. Translated, it gives CASSAGTANTEAFF. The chain has TRBV7-3 and TRBJ1-1; 7 bases fit TRBD1. V shed 5 bases and J 1 base; nucleotides not matched to a gene: 4. Germline lookup yields CDR1 SGHTA and CDR2 FQGTGA. The CDR3 sequence is 14 residues long.

The CDR3 DNA follows: TGTGCCACCAGTGACCCGGGAGATGGGGCCAACGTCCTGACTTTC. Protein: CATSDPGDGANVLTF. The chain combines TRBV24-1 with TRBJ2-6; weak D call: TRBD2 (6 bases). Trimming pared 4 bases from V and 3 bases from J, leaving 9 bases between. The CDR3 is made up of 15 amino acids. CDR1 is KGHDR and CDR2 is SFDVKD in the germline V gene.

This clone has only one observation. V is TRBV3-1 (or the pseudogene TRBV3-2) and J is TRBJ2-5, with TRBD1 matching over 7 bases. The CDR3 totals 15 residues. Germline assignment: CDR1 LGHDT and CDR2 YNNKEL (reference sequence). V lost 4 bases to trimming and J lost 5 bases; unmatched junction nucleotides: 10. The CDR3: CASSPDRVRSETQYF. CDR3 in DNA: TGTGCCAGCAGCCCCGACAGGGTGAGATCTGAGACCCAGTACTTC.

The V gene is TRBV6-4, the J gene TRBJ1-6; 9 positions agree with TRBD1. There are 15 residues in the CDR3. V lost 4 bases and J lost 7; bases outside the gene matches: 5. The V gene's germline CDR1 is MRHNA and CDR2 SNTAGT. The CDR3 DNA follows: TGTGCCAGCAGTGCCGACAGGGGGGGAAATTCACCCCTCCACTTT. It yields the protein CASSADRGGNSPLHF.

The chain couples TRBV4-1 to TRBJ1-1; 9 bases agree with TRBD1. Germline CDR1 and CDR2: MGHRA and YSYEKL. The J segment lost 4 bases and the V segment lost 4 bases, leaving 7 bases of the junction unmatched. There are 15 residues in the CDR3. The CDR3 nucleotides are TGCGCCAGCAGCCCGTGGACAGGGGTTACCACTGAAGCTTTCTTT. It is translated as CASSPWTGVTTEAFF.

The chain links TRBV5-1 to TRBJ2-3; 10 nucleotides line up with TRBD2. The CDR3 sequence is 16 residues long. CDR1 and CDR2 from the germline V gene are SGHRS and YFSETQ. V dropped 4 bases and J dropped 3; count of bases not matched to a gene: 8. The CDR3 reads CASSRGGSGGTDTQYF. CDR3 in DNA: TGCGCCAGCAGCCGTGGGGGTAGCGGGGGGACAGATACGCAGTATTTT. The full variable domain, rest sourced from reference TRBV5-1 and TRBJ2-3, is KAGVTQTPRYLIKTRGQQVTLSCSPISGHRSVSWYQQTPGQGLQFLFEYFSETQRNKGNFPGRFSGRQFSNSRSEMNVSTLELGDSALYLCASSRGGSGGTDTQYFGPGTRLTVL.

This chain uses TRBV13 with TRBJ2-5; D unclear. Trimming took off 4 bases at V and 4 bases at J, with 7 bases between the two ends. Germline CDR1 reads PRHDT; CDR2 reads FYEKMQ (reference sequence). This CDR3 region has 12 residues. The CDR3 nucleotides read TGTGCCAGCAGCTCAGGCCGAGAGACCCAGTACTTC. Encoded protein: CASSSGRETQYF.

The V call is TRBV9, the J call TRBJ1-1, with TRBD1 matching over 8 bases. There are 15 residues in the CDR3. The germline gives CDR1 SGDLS, CDR2 YYNGEE. After removal of 0 bases from V and 5 bases from J, the junction contained 6 bases not matched to a gene. The CDR3 spells CASSVDGRGPTEAFF. CDR3 bases: TGTGCCAGCAGCGTAGATGGCAGGGGGCCGACTGAAGCTTTCTTT.

The rearrangement uses TRBV5-4 and TRBJ1-2, with a tentative D call TRBD1 (6 bases). The CDR3 is made up of 15 amino acids. V shed 2 bases and J shed 2 bases, with 13 bases lying between them. The germline CDR1 and CDR2 sequences are SGHNT and YYREEE (reference sequence). CDR3 loop: CASSFSGRGNYGYTF. In DNA, the CDR3 is TGTGCCAGCAGCTTTTCGGGCAGGGGAAACTATGGCTACACCTTC.

The chain has TRBV24-1 and TRBJ2-7; weak D call: TRBD2 (6 bases). V was trimmed by 4 bases and J by 7 bases, leaving 19 bases between them. The CDR3 contains 15 residues. Germline CDR1 KGHDR, CDR2 SFDVKD. This CDR3 is CATSDHSSGGLEQYF. The CDR3 region has the DNA TGTGCCACCAGTGACCACTCTTCCGGAGGGTTGGAGCAGTACTTC.

The chain recombines TRBV5-1 with TRBJ2-3, with 8 bases identical to TRBD2. Per the germline V gene, CDR1 is SGHRS and CDR2 is YFSETQ. This CDR3 has 15 residues. Trimming removed 2 bases from V and 4 bases from J; junction bases left unmatched: 6. The CDR3 nucleotides are TGCGCCAGCAGCTTAGGGAGCGGGGGTTCAGATACGCAGTATTTT. Amino acids: CASSLGSGGSDTQYF.

V gene TRBV30 combines with J gene TRBJ1-2, with unresolved D. The V gene's germline CDR1 is GTSNPN and CDR2 SVGIG (reference sequence). V lost 3 bases to trimming and J lost 4 bases, with 12 bases between them. This CDR3 has 13 amino acids. The CDR3 DNA reads as TGTGCCTGGAGCCCCAGTTCCTCCTATGGCTACACCTTC. It specifies CAWSPSSSYGYTF.